This note documents a single T cell receptor beta chain sequence. Its specificity is unknown. The assay was immunoSEQ multiplex PCR, and TCRdb's table has in-frame clones only and misses some. In the table there are 80,000 or so clones, around nine tenths of which are singletons. These data belong to a study of OX40 agonist ivuxolimab in advanced cancers. Study background: Partial responses were achieved by three patients, of whom one had hepatocellular carcinoma and two had cutaneous melanoma. General study points: Nonresponders, in some cases, also had low normalized T-cell clonal expansion.

The CDR3 has 13 amino acids. Germline CDR1 and CDR2: SNHLY and FYNNEI. The V and J ends lost 5 bases and 3 bases respectively, with 11 bases between them. The J gene is TRBJ2-7, the V gene TRBV2; D may be TRBD1 (6 bases). The TCR originated in an adult with an advanced solid tumor such as melanoma, head and neck, liver or kidney cancer. Source: CD4+ or CD8+ T cells sorted from blood, taken in a trial of the OX40 agonist ivuxolimab. CDR3 nucleotides: TGTGCCAGCAGTTCAGGGGAAAGCTACGAGCAGTACTTC. Amino acids: CASSSGESYEQYF. Combining the CDR3 with reference TRBV2 and TRBJ2-7 gives the whole variable domain EPEVTQTPSHQVTQMGQEVILRCVPISNHLYFYWYRQILGQKVEFLVSFYNNEISEKSEIFDDQFSVERPDGSNFTLKIRSTKLEDSAMYFCASSSGESYEQYFGPGTRLTVT.